This TCR beta chain was identified in a study of blood T cells in healthy people across ages. About the study: The capture of about one barcoded beta molecule per two T cells was achieved by template switching.

About this clonotype: One junction end does not reproduce the germline sequence, and a read error may be involved.

A second PCR of 7 to 11 cycles used a sample-barcoded 5' primer and a J-beta primer mix. TCRdb called the 5' RACE reads again in MiXCR, with one record for every CDR3 protein. The sample contains about 930,000 distinct CDR3 sequences, about 29% of which appear only once. The same data also contributed to another study, on T cells of mothers and their children.

Sequencing was carried out using blood. This TCR was sampled from a woman aged 40 to 50 in good health.

CDR3 in amino acids: CASTSTGTANYEQYF. The DNA for the CDR3 is TGTGCTAGCACCTCGACCGGGACAGCGAACTACGAGCAGTACTTC. This chain uses TRBV7-9 with TRBJ2-7, with TRBD1 identical over 7 bases. Germline loops: CDR1 SEHNR, CDR2 FQNEAQ (reference sequence). This CDR3 contains 15 residues.